The T cell receptor beta chain described here comes from a study of control samples from healthy donors and cancer patients (dated by TCRdb to 2020 to 2022). Including the terminal cysteine and phenylalanine, the CDR3 comprises 13 residues. The entry retains the CDR3 DNA only, 39 bases that are in frame from base 1. Sequences SQVTM (CDR1) and ANQGSEA (CDR2) are obtained from the germline V gene. V is shortened by 7 bases, J by 5 bases, and the region joining them spans 17 bases. This clone has only one observation. What antigen it recognizes has not been identified. No much larger clonotype is one base removed from it; base qualities were not supplied. Libraries were prepared through the immunoSEQ multiplex PCR assay. TCRdb provides this immuneACCESS table in a form limited to in-frame rearrangements. Some clones are lacking; in checked studies, under half of them reflect an unresolved V gene, and why the rest are absent is not known. For this sample the table gives just under 75,000 clones, of which more than 85% were detected only once. Jointly, the top ten make up 3% to 4% of the sample.

Sequencing was done on a sample of blood. This sequence was found in a woman aged 50 to 65 in good health. The sequence links TRBV29-1 to TRBJ1-1; matching of 6 bases hints at TRBD1 as the D gene. CDR3 protein: CSAEGVVGTEAFF. At the DNA level, the sequence is TGCAGCGCGGAGGGGGTGGTAGGTACTGAAGCTTTCTTT.